This TCR beta chain derives from a study of CD8 T cells in Susac syndrome (dated by TCRdb to the late 2010s). Some background on the complete study: Among the sequenced Susac syndrome patients, more than five had clinically active disease and roughly 8 were in clinical remission. Repertoire sequencing was used to test whether CD8+ T cell activation and differentiation in Susac syndrome was antigen driven. At blood withdrawal, Susac syndrome patients were either therapy-naive, taking corticosteroids (in some cases with IVIg as well), or taking IVIg alone. Here is what the overall study found, with its caveats: In the CD4+ T cell repertoire of Susac syndrome patients, clonal expansion was not detected. The study acknowledged that relatively few individuals were included in the TCR sequencing and HLA analysis.

On this clonotype: Its antigen remains unidentified. Base qualities are missing; no much larger clone stands one base away.

Peripheral blood CD8+ and CD4+ T cells from healthy donors, Susac syndrome patients and multiple sclerosis patients were profiled by high-throughput TCR beta sequencing. The Susac syndrome patients fulfilled recently defined diagnostic criteria for definite or probable disease. Bulk CD8+ and CD4+ T cells were purified by magnetic negative isolation, while CD8+ TEMRA cells were enriched using FACS. Blood was drawn into EDTA tubes, processed within 24 hours, and PBMCs were isolated by density gradient centrifugation. PBMCs intended for TCR sequencing were cryopreserved in liquid nitrogen and were subsequently thawed in a 37 degrees C water bath. The sorted or isolated CD4+, CD8+ and CD8+ TEMRA cells reached a purity of at least 90%. RNA was extracted using the RNeasy kit, and about 0.5 to 1 ug of the RNA was reverse transcribed with random hexamers. The immunoSEQ multiplex PCR assay, which covers 54 Vbeta and 13 Jbeta segments, was used to amplify TCR beta CDR3 regions. Bias from PCR amplification was corrected by using a synthetic template baseline for primer optimization and for computational correction. Per the source publication's procedure: Reads were assigned to V, D and J genes according to IMGT and analyzed in immunoSEQ Analyzer, with only productive sequences retained. Clonality was computed as one minus Shannon entropy normalized by log2 of the number of productive unique sequences. Public and private clones were assessed among the 100 most prevalent clones of each patient and control. A clone was defined as Susac-specific if it was absent from the healthy and MS cohorts, from about a thousand published viral clones and from other ImmuneACCESS disease sequences. TCRdb trimmed the raw reads at Q25, called clones with MiXCR and kept productive beta chains. Rows merge per CDR3 protein into single entries with the most common DNA and genes. The V and J calls here are based on TCRdb, not the publication. The table for this sample lists roughly 150,000 distinct CDR3 sequences; roughly 95% of them were counted only once. Approximately 0.08% of the sample lies in the top ten.

The CDR3 numbers 13 residues from cysteine through phenylalanine. Only the CDR3 part of the read is kept: 39 bases, read in frame from the first base. From a lookup of the germline V gene, CDR1 and CDR2 are SQVTM and ANQGSEA. V and J are truncated by 4 bases and 2 bases respectively, leaving an intervening sequence of 10 bases. The chain is made from TRBV29-1 and TRBJ2-3, with TRBD2 perhaps the D gene, on 5 matching bases. The TCR originated in a human donor with Susac syndrome. The sequenced material came from CD4+ T cells from PBMCs. The DNA reads as follows: TGCAGCGTTGGGAGGAGTCTCACAGATACGCAGTATTTT. This yields the protein CSVGRSLTDTQYF.